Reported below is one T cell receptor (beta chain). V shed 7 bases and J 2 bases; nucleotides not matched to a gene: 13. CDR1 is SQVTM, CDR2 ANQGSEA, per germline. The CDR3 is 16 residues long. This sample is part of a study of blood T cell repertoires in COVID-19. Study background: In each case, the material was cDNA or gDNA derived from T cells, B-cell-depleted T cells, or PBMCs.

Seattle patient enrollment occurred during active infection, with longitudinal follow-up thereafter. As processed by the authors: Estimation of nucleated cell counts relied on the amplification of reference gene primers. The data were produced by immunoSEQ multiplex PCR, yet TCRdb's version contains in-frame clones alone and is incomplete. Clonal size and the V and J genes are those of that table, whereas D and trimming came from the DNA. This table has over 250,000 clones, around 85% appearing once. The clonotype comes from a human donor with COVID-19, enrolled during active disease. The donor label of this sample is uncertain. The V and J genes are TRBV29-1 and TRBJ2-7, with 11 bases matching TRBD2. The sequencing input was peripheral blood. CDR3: CSALRGTSGTTYEQYF. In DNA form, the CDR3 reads TGCAGCGCCCTGAGGGGGACTAGCGGCACGACCTACGAGCAGTACTTC.